The TCR beta chain under discussion was sequenced for a study of cytomegalovirus exposure and HLA in healthy donors. Study findings and constraints: Segments of the TCR beta V type were, in most cases, productive about 87% or about 30% of the time in an earlier analysis.

With regard to this clone: The antigen is unknown.

Primers for the PCR totalled 60 Vbeta and 13 Jbeta. Clones were read by immunoSEQ multiplex PCR, and TCRdb kept only the in-frame ones, dropping some. The table lists about 190,000 clones, 70% to 75% of them singletons, with approximately 4.6% in the top ten. The clonotype originates from a man aged 30 to 39 in good health and CMV-seropositive. Material for sequencing was PBMCs.

DNA of the CDR3: TGTGCCAGCAGCAAGGGGGGACAGGGTCACTCTGGAAACACCATATATTTT. This sequence encodes CASSKGGQGHSGNTIYF. This rearrangement joins TRBV7-9 to TRBJ1-3, with 9 bases lining up with TRBD1. The germline V gene has CDR1 SEHNR and CDR2 FQNEAQ (reference sequence). The CDR3 length is 17 residues. With 5 bases clipped from V and 0 bases from J, the junction kept 8 bases outside the gene matches.